This paragraph covers one T cell receptor (beta chain) sequence. Its target is not known. This entry belongs to a study of cytomegalovirus exposure and HLA in healthy donors. Overall study: Earlier findings included 90 million to 120 million unique TCR beta sequences obtained from about 170 million T cells. There were about 86 million unique TCRs (from HLA-typed donors) in an early data release. Study results and caveats: Across all donors, roughly uniform sequencing depth was an assumption of the presence/absence analyses. Researchers reported in a later analysis that a missense DCLRE1C variant was tied to TCR beta V- and J-gene trimming.

The V and J ends lost 3 bases and 6 bases, in that order; junction bases with no gene match: 8. Germline values: CDR1 LNHDA, CDR2 SQIVND (reference sequence). The CDR3 is made up of 15 amino acids. The primer mix had 60 Vbeta and 13 Jbeta primers. Data came from immunoSEQ multiplex PCR; TCRdb stores just in-frame clones and leaves some out. This table has about 150,000 clones, under 75% appearing once. The material sequenced was PBMCs. This sequence was found in a woman aged 55-69 years in good health and CMV-seropositive. The rearrangement uses TRBV19 and TRBJ1-5; TRBD1 matches 7 bases. CDR3 region: CASSIPGQDIQPQHF. Written as DNA, the CDR3 is TGTGCCAGTAGTATCCCCGGACAGGATATTCAGCCCCAGCATTTT.